Listed here are 25 T cell receptor beta chains from one sample, sequenced in a study of shared clonotypes between healthy human individuals. Cells designated naive CD8 were CD45RO-negative and were positively selected for CCR7, with terminally differentiated effector memory CD45RA+ cells excluded. Profiling relied on immunoSEQ multiplex PCR, and the TCRdb table lists in-frame clones only, not all of them. The table has more than 2 million clones, roughly 95% seen once. The specimen sequenced was naive CD8+ T cells sorted from blood. The receptors originated from a man aged 18 to 29 in good health.

The rearrangement joins TRBV29-1 to TRBJ2-7, with 8 bases lining up with TRBD1. Trimming removed 0 bases from V and 6 bases from J; junction bases left unmatched: 1. The germline V gene encodes CDR1 SQVTM and CDR2 ANQGSEA. This CDR3 is built from 12 residues. The CDR3 here is CSVEETGAEQYF. The CDR3 region has the DNA TGCAGCGTTGAAGAGACAGGGGCCGAGCAGTACTTC.

J is TRBJ2-3 and V is TRBV30; D gene unclear. Germline V gene lookup returns CDR1 GTSNPN and CDR2 SVGIG (reference sequence). The CDR3 covers 13 residues. V dropped 8 bases and J dropped 6 bases, with 18 bases sitting between them. Here the CDR3 DNA reads TGTGCCCTAAGGGCCTTGGGCGATGATACGCAGTATTTT. The encoded protein is CALRALGDDTQYF.

About this clone itself: Within the sample, other DNA sequences also encode this same CDR3. This rearrangement joins TRBV6-5 to TRBJ2-7, with a tentative D call TRBD2 (6 bases). CDR3 length equals 12 residues. V lost 0 bases and J lost 6, with 6 bases in between. Germline-derived CDR1 and CDR2 are MNHEY and SVGAGI. The CDR3 is CASSYSGGEQYF. The CDR3 DNA reads as TGTGCCAGCAGTTACTCCGGGGGCGAGCAGTACTTC.

V usage is TRBV30 and J usage is TRBJ1-1; the D gene is possibly TRBD1 (6 bases). The CDR3 loop spans 14 amino acids. V was cut by 1 base and J by 5 bases, with 14 bases left in between. Germline V CDR1 and CDR2: GTSNPN, SVGIG (reference sequence). The CDR3 sequence: CAWSARGAETEAFF. The DNA of the CDR3 is TGTGCCTGGAGTGCCAGGGGCGCCGAGACTGAAGCTTTCTTT.

This clone was recorded a few times. The genes are TRBV28 and TRBJ1-6; D gene unclear. The germline V gene has CDR1 MDHEN and CDR2 SYDVKM. The CDR3 covers 15 residues. V dropped 2 bases and J dropped 4 bases, with 9 bases sitting between them. CDR3 sequence reads: CASSLKNRYNSPLHF. In nucleotides, the CDR3 is TGTGCCAGCAGTTTAAAAAATCGATATAATTCACCCCTCCACTTT.

With respect to this clone: This specimen includes other DNA sequences encoding the same CDR3. V usage is TRBV4-1 and J usage is TRBJ2-7, with unresolved D. The CDR3 sequence is 13 residues long. The V end lost 4 bases, the J end lost 3 bases, and 10 bases lay between the germline ends. The germline gives CDR1 MGHRA, CDR2 YSYEKL. The CDR3 loop is CASSPLSSYEQYF. The CDR3 DNA reads as TGCGCCAGCAGCCCCTTGTCGAGCTACGAGCAGTACTTC.

The rearrangement links TRBV7-9 to TRBJ2-5; D perhaps matches TRBD2 (6 bases). Trimming cost V 5 bases and J 2 bases, with 21 bases left between them. This CDR3 has 17 residues. Germline loops: CDR1 SEHNR, CDR2 FQNEAQ (reference sequence). DNA for the CDR3: TGTGCCAGCAGCCTCAAGGGCTTAGCGGAAAGACAAGAGACCCAGTACTTC. Its protein product is CASSLKGLAERQETQYF. Full variable domain (rest looked up from reference TRBV7-9 and TRBJ2-5): DTGVSQNPRHKITKRGQNVTFRCDPISEHNRLYWYRQTLGQGPEFLTYFQNEAQLEKSRLLSDRFSAERPKGSFSTLEIQRTEQGDSAMYLCASSLKGLAERQETQYFGPGTRLLVL.

This sequence joins TRBV7-9 and TRBJ2-7; possible D gene TRBD1, 5 bases. Per germline, CDR1 SEHNR and CDR2 FQNEAQ (reference sequence). V was trimmed by 6 bases and J by 0 bases, leaving 12 bases between them. The CDR3 is made up of 14 amino acids. Written as DNA, the CDR3 is TGTGCCAGCAGTCTTAGGGGCGACTCCTACGAGCAGTACTTC. The encoded protein is CASSLRGDSYEQYF.

This chain links TRBV5-1 with TRBJ2-7; TRBD1 matches 12 bases. Trimming cost V 4 bases and J 3 bases; bases outside gene matches: 17. There are 19 residues in the CDR3. CDR1 is SGHRS and CDR2 is YFSETQ in the germline V gene. In DNA, the CDR3 is TGCGCCAGCAGCGTGGCCTTCCGGGACAGGGGGCTCGGTTTCTACGAGCAGTACTTC. Translated, it gives CASSVAFRDRGLGFYEQYF.

V is TRBV4-2 and J is TRBJ2-3; 9 nucleotides agree with TRBD2. The germline V gene encodes CDR1 LGHNA and CDR2 YNFKEQ. Losses at the gene ends were 2 bases for V and 8 bases for J; bases not matched to a gene: 11. The CDR3 is 16 residues long. CDR3: CASSQNEIAGGVTQYF. The CDR3 coding sequence is TGTGCCAGCAGCCAAAACGAAATCGCGGGGGGGGTTACGCAGTATTTT.

The J gene is TRBJ1-1, the V gene TRBV5-4; 7 bases are shared with TRBD1. V shed 4 bases and J 2 bases; nucleotides not matched to a gene: 8. The CDR3 is 15 amino acids. Germline assignment: CDR1 SGHNT and CDR2 YYREEE (reference sequence). The CDR3 coding sequence is TGTGCCAGCAGCCCGGGGTGGGACAGAAACACTGAAGCTTTCTTT. Translation: CASSPGWDRNTEAFF.

The chain couples TRBV14 to TRBJ2-1, with 10 bases that match TRBD1. Looked up from germline, CDR1 is SGHDN and CDR2 is FVKESK. This CDR3 spans 13 amino acids. The V and J ends lost 6 bases and 9 bases, in that order; junction bases with no gene match: 5. The CDR3 reads CASSETGGFEQFF. The CDR3 coding sequence is TGTGCCAGCAGTGAGACAGGGGGCTTTGAGCAGTTCTTC.

This clone has a single count. V usage is TRBV27 and J usage is TRBJ1-1, with D maybe TRBD1 (5 bases). The V end was cut by 8 bases, the J end by 3 bases, with 13 bases between. Germline-derived CDR1 and CDR2 are MNHEY and SMNVEV (reference sequence). The CDR3 is made up of 13 amino acids. CDR3 loop: CASRLGVDTEAFF. The CDR3 DNA reads TGTGCCAGCCGCCTGGGGGTGGACACTGAAGCTTTCTTT.

Comment on this clone: This same CDR3 is encoded by further DNA sequences in the sample. The V and J genes are TRBV7-6 and TRBJ2-7; 10 bases match TRBD2. CDR1 and CDR2 from the germline V gene are SGHVS and FNYEAQ. This CDR3 region has 14 residues. V lost 5 bases, J lost 2 bases, and 3 bases stayed unmatched. As DNA, the CDR3 is TGTGCCAGCAGCCCAGGACTAGCGGCCTACGAGCAGTACTTC. The encoded protein is CASSPGLAAYEQYF.

Concerning this clone itself: This sample includes further DNA sequences coding for the same CDR3. This CDR3 is CSVENRDSYEQYF. The CDR3 coding sequence is TGCAGCGTGGAGAACAGGGACTCCTACGAGCAGTACTTC. The chain combines TRBV29-1 with TRBJ2-7; maybe TRBD1 (6 bases). Deletions cut 6 bases from V and 0 bases from J, with 12 bases between. The germline V gene has CDR1 SQVTM and CDR2 ANQGSEA. The CDR3 spans 13 residues.

The V gene is TRBV27, the J gene TRBJ2-2; 7 bases are a match to TRBD1. Per the germline V gene, CDR1 is MNHEY and CDR2 is SMNVEV (reference sequence). This CDR3 comprises 16 residues. With 7 bases clipped from V and 6 bases from J, the junction kept 14 bases outside the gene matches. CDR3 region: CASTFRVRGRAGELFF. CDR3 sequence (DNA): TGTGCCAGCACCTTTCGGGTGAGGGGGCGAGCCGGGGAGCTGTTTTTT.

V and J are TRBV13 and TRBJ2-2; D is possibly TRBD1 or TRBD2 (5 bases each). Germline V CDR1 and CDR2: PRHDT, FYEKMQ (reference sequence). The CDR3 sequence is 16 residues long. Trimming left V 1 base short and J 0 bases short, with 9 bases between. CDR3 nucleotide sequence: TGTGCCAGCAGCTTAGATGGGGGAGCGAACACCGGGGAGCTGTTTTTT. This translates into CASSLDGGANTGELFF.

The genes are TRBV27 and TRBJ2-5; D may be TRBD2 (6 bases). Per germline, CDR1 MNHEY and CDR2 SMNVEV (reference sequence). V was trimmed by 6 bases and J by 8 bases, leaving 16 bases between them. The CDR3 length is 13 residues. The CDR3 spells CASRPGGTLTQYF. DNA for the CDR3: TGTGCCAGCAGACCCGGGGGAACGTTAACCCAGTACTTC.

This clone is a singleton in its sample. V and J are TRBV13 and TRBJ2-5; either TRBD1 or TRBD2 may supply D (5 bases each). The CDR3 totals 14 residues. Germline V gene data show CDR1 as PRHDT and CDR2 as FYEKMQ (reference sequence). Trimming cost V 4 bases and J 0 bases, with 9 bases left between them. In DNA form, the CDR3 reads TGTGCCAGCAGCTCGGGACCACACCAAGAGACCCAGTACTTC. Translated: CASSSGPHQETQYF.

The chain has TRBV7-6 and TRBJ2-5, with no clear D. Germline-derived CDR1 and CDR2 are SGHVS and FNYEAQ. Trimming took off 5 bases at V and 5 bases at J, with 18 bases between the two ends. The length of the CDR3 is 15 residues. This chain's CDR3 is CASSPRRVLQETQYF. The CDR3, as DNA: TGTGCCAGCAGCCCACGACGAGTTTTACAGGAGACCCAGTACTTC.

This clone was picked up a small number of times. Other DNA sequences from this sample encode an identical CDR3 as well. The rearrangement uses TRBV13 and TRBJ1-1, with D possibly matching TRBD1 (5 bases). Germline V gene data show CDR1 as PRHDT and CDR2 as FYEKMQ (reference sequence). This CDR3 contains 13 residues. Between the trimmed V and J ends, which lost 1 base and 4 bases, there was a span of 7 bases. The CDR3: CASSLEGATEAFF. The CDR3 nucleotides are TGTGCCAGCAGCTTAGAAGGGGCCACTGAAGCTTTCTTT.

This sequence joins TRBV6-1 and TRBJ2-3, with 10 positions matching TRBD2. The CDR3 covers 18 residues. Germline trimming cut 4 bases from V and 3 bases from J; bases unmatched to any gene: 13. CDR1 and CDR2 from the germline V gene are MNHNS and SASEGT. Here the CDR3 reads CASSGWGAGGLVTDTQYF. Written as DNA, the CDR3 is TGTGCCAGCAGTGGCTGGGGAGCGGGGGGGCTTGTTACAGATACGCAGTATTTT.

V is TRBV11-3 and J is TRBJ2-7, with D possibly being TRBD1 (6 bases). Trimming took off 2 bases at V and 4 bases at J, with 12 bases between the two ends. The CDR3 is made up of 14 amino acids. CDR1 and CDR2 (germline): SGHNT, YENEEA. The CDR3: CASSLITGLYEQYF. CDR3 bases: TGTGCCAGCAGCTTAATAACAGGGCTTTACGAGCAGTACTTC.

The CDR3 loop reads CASSLGGGPDEQYF. CDR3 nucleotides: TGTGCCAGCAGCTTAGGGGGAGGGCCGGACGAGCAGTACTTC. The chain couples TRBV5-6 to TRBJ2-7; TRBD2 is a possible D gene (7 bases). CDR1 is SGHDT and CDR2 is YYEEEE in the germline V gene. CDR3 size: 14 residues. Trimming stripped 2 bases from V and 5 bases from J, with 14 bases between.

V and J are TRBV6-6 and TRBJ1-2; no clear D gene. The CDR3 length is 14 residues. Trimming shortened V by 6 bases and J by 3 bases, and 14 bases separated the two germline ends. Germline CDR1 reads MNHNY; CDR2 reads SVGAGI (reference sequence). CDR3 in DNA: TGTGCCAGCAGAACCGGGCAAATACACTATGGCTACACCTTC. This codes for CASRTGQIHYGYTF.